This T cell receptor beta chain was captured in a study of T cell responses to AZD1222 COVID-19 vaccine. General study findings and limits: Regions 160-218 and 743-854 dominated among vaccine-associated CD4 TCRs spanning spike.

The table came from immunoSEQ multiplex PCR; TCRdb's copy has only in-frame clones and leaves some out. Among some 110,000 clones listed, 85% to 95% were seen once. V dropped 5 bases and J dropped 5 bases, with 10 bases sitting between them. Germline V gene sequence: CDR1 LGHDT, CDR2 YNNKEL (reference sequence). The length of the CDR3 is 12 residues. To note about this clone: Its target is not known.

This chain links TRBV3-1 (or the pseudogene TRBV3-2) with TRBJ2-7; the D call may be TRBD1 or TRBD2 (5 bases each). Sequenced material: peripheral blood, taken on day 0 of AZD1222 vaccination. This sequence originates from an adult in good health. The chain's CDR3 is CASSTLGDEQYF. CDR3 coding DNA: TGTGCCAGCAGCACACTAGGGGACGAGCAGTACTTC.